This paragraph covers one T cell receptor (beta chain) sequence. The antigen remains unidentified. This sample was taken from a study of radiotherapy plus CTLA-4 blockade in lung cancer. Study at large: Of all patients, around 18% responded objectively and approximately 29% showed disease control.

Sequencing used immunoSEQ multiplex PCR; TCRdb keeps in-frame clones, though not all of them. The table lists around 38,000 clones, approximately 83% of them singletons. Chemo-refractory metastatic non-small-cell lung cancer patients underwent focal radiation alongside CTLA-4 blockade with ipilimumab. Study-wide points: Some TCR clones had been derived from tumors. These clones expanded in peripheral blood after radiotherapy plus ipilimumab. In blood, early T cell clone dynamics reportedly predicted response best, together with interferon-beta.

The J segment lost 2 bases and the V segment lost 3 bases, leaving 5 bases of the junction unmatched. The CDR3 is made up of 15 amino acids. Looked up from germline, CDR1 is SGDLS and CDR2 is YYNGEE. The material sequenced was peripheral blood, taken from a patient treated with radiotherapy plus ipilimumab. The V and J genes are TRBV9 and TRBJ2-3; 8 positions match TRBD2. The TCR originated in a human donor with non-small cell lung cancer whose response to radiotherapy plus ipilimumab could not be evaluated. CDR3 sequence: CASSAQAGDTDTQYF. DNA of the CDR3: TGTGCCAGCAGCGCCCAAGCGGGGGACACAGATACGCAGTATTTT.